This TCR beta chain was identified in a study of beta chain features in type 1 diabetes. Study-wide context: Researchers looked at about 110 million sorted cells across all samples. Study-level findings and limits: The study found moderately but significantly shorter TCRB CDR3s in all four CD4+ subsets of Type 1 diabetes patients. Naive, central memory and Treg TCRB repertoires appeared more alike in patients than in healthy donors.

cDNA synthesis used the whole RNA isolate, giving expressed TCRB sequences. Only in-frame clones appear in the TCRdb table, and some are missing; sequencing was by immunoSEQ multiplex PCR. This sample has about 340,000 clones, with approximately 15% found just once. CD45RO/CCR7/CD25/CD127/CD95/CD27 sorting isolated CD4+ naive, central memory, regulatory and stem cell-like memory cells. A word on this clone: Its antigen is as yet unknown.

CDR3 length equals 20 residues. The germline V gene encodes CDR1 GTSNPN and CDR2 SVGIG (reference sequence). The specimen was naive CD4+ T cells from blood. This receptor was obtained from a woman aged 18-30 years with type 1 diabetes. The V and J genes are TRBV30 and TRBJ2-6; 10 bases line up with TRBD1. The CDR3 DNA is TGTGCACCGGGACAGGGGAATAAAAATCCCCTGCTCTCTGGGGCCAACGTCCTGACTTTC. Translated: CAPGQGNKNPLLSGANVLTF.